Below, 5 T cell receptor beta chains from the same sample are listed, as sequenced in a study of OX40 agonist ivuxolimab in advanced cancers. Using immunoSEQ multiplex PCR, the repertoire was profiled, and TCRdb retains in-frame clones only, with some absent. The sample consists of approximately 60,000 clones, approximately 80% of them appearing once. The specimen was CD4+ or CD8+ T cells sorted from blood, collected in a trial of the OX40 agonist ivuxolimab. All receptors come from an adult with an advanced solid tumor such as melanoma, head and neck, liver or kidney cancer.

Written as DNA, the CDR3 is TGCGCCAGCAGCTCGGCTAGGGTACCGAACACTGAAGCTTTCTTT. It encodes CASSSARVPNTEAFF. This chain links TRBV5-1 with TRBJ1-1; D not certain. Germline-derived CDR1 and CDR2 are SGHRS and YFSETQ. Trimming shortened V by 3 bases and J by 1 base, and 13 bases separated the two germline ends. CDR3 length equals 15 residues.

The genes are TRBV4-1 and TRBJ2-5, with TRBD2 matching 7 bases. The V gene end was trimmed by 4 bases and the J gene end by 5 bases; junction bases not matched to a gene: 16. This CDR3 is 17 amino acids long. Germline-derived CDR1 and CDR2 are MGHRA and YSYEKL. Written as DNA, the CDR3 is TGCGCCAGCAGCCGAACACCCTTGGGCGGGAGCTGGGAGACCCAGTACTTC. Translating gives CASSRTPLGGSWETQYF.

The V and J genes are TRBV7-2 and TRBJ1-5, with a weak D call TRBD1 (6 bases). The ends were cut back, 3 bases at V and 11 bases at J, with 23 bases in the middle. Germline CDR1 is SGHTA and CDR2 is FQGNSA. The CDR3 length is 16 residues. The CDR3 DNA is TGTGCCAGCAGCTTCCCGGACGGGACAAGGGGGAGAACCCAGCATTTT. Encoded protein: CASSFPDGTRGRTQHF.

The CDR3 is CASGVLLSYNEQFF. The CDR3 DNA is TGTGCCAGTGGGGTCCTGCTATCCTACAATGAGCAGTTCTTC. J is TRBJ2-1 and V is TRBV7-9; D not resolved. CDR1 and CDR2 (germline): SEHNR, FQNEAQ (reference sequence). The CDR3 is made up of 14 amino acids. Trimming removed 9 bases from V and 1 base from J, with 13 bases in between.

V and J are TRBV9 and TRBJ1-3; no firm D call. V shed 0 bases and J shed 2 bases, with 12 bases lying between them. Germline CDR1 reads SGDLS; CDR2 reads YYNGEE. This CDR3 has 16 amino acids. CDR3 nucleotides: TGTGCCAGCAGCGTAGATCGGGGTGGAACTGGAAACACCATATATTTT. Translating it yields CASSVDRGGTGNTIYF.